This T cell receptor (beta chain) emerged from a study of T cells in localized non-small cell lung cancer. The assay was immunoSEQ multiplex PCR, and TCRdb's table has in-frame clones only and misses some. Of 1,200 to 1,500 clones listed, around 24% are singletons. By sample fraction, this clone is medium-sized (0.01 to 0.1%). Its antigen is unknown. Study-level points and caveats: Sequencing, confined to only one tumor region, leaves heterogeneity possible.

The CDR3 is 18 residues long. Germline V lookup: CDR1 MGHRA, CDR2 YSYEKL. The ends lost 0 bases at V and 2 bases at J; junction bases unmatched: 10. The clonotype was recovered from a woman aged 35 to 70 with stage I lung adenocarcinoma. The V gene is TRBV4-1, the J gene TRBJ1-3, with 7 positions matching TRBD1. This specimen consisted of normal lung tissue next to the tumor, obtained before any cancer treatment. DNA of the CDR3: TGCGCCAGCAGCCAAGATCGTGGAGGAAGGGGGCCTGGAAACACCATATATTTT. This encodes CASSQDRGGRGPGNTIYF.